Below, 27 T cell receptor beta chains from the same sample are listed, as sequenced in a study of shared clonotypes between healthy human individuals. Clones were read by immunoSEQ multiplex PCR, and TCRdb kept only the in-frame ones, dropping some. The sample carries about 1.1 million clones, approximately 80% recorded once. The sequenced sample was memory CD4+ T cells from PBMCs. Subset meaning: CD45RA-negative fraction. These receptor sequences come from a man in his late teens or twenties in good health. Some clones in this sample may be carry-over from other donors' samples.

The rearrangement links TRBV5-4 to TRBJ2-5, with TRBD2 matching over 7 bases. Germline V CDR1 and CDR2: SGHNT, YYREEE (reference sequence). The V gene end was trimmed by 4 bases and the J gene end by 0 bases; junction bases not matched to a gene: 6. There are 15 residues in the CDR3. The CDR3 here is CASSTRSGNQETQYF. The DNA for the CDR3 is TGTGCCAGCAGCACCCGAAGCGGGAACCAAGAGACCCAGTACTTC.

This chain uses TRBV11-3 with TRBJ1-6, with TRBD1 as a possible D gene (6 bases). With 1 base removed from V and 7 bases from J, the gap between germline ends came to 8 bases. The CDR3 is 14 residues long. The germline CDR1 and CDR2 sequences are SGHNT and YENEEA. As DNA, the CDR3 is TGTGCCAGCAGCTTAGGCGGACAGAATTCACCCCTCCACTTT. Residues: CASSLGGQNSPLHF.

The chain combines TRBV18 with TRBJ2-1; 10 bases agree with TRBD1. In germline, CDR1 is KGHSH, CDR2 LQKENI. The CDR3 contains 15 residues. V lost 6 bases to trimming and J lost 3 bases; unmatched junction nucleotides: 5. The CDR3 sequence is CASSRGQGGYNEQFF. The CDR3 DNA sequence: TGTGCCAGCTCCCGAGGACAGGGGGGCTACAATGAGCAGTTCTTC. Full variable domain (remainder filled in from reference TRBV18 and TRBJ2-1): NAGVMQNPRHLVRRRGQEARLRCSPMKGHSHVYWYRQLPEEGLKFMVYLQKENIIDESGMPKERFSAEFPKEGPSILRIQQVVRGDSAAYFCASSRGQGGYNEQFFGPGTRLTVL.

This clone was counted between two and nine times. The J gene is TRBJ1-1, the V gene TRBV2; possibly TRBD1 for D (6 bases). The CDR3 contains 15 residues. V gave up 5 bases and J gave up 0 bases, with 13 bases separating them. Looked up from germline, CDR1 is SNHLY and CDR2 is FYNNEI. The CDR3 protein is CASSYSGTMNTEAFF. CDR3 DNA: TGTGCCAGCAGTTACTCCGGGACAATGAACACTGAAGCTTTCTTT.

The chain uses TRBV9 and TRBJ1-4; D is perhaps TRBD1 (5 bases). The CDR3 contains 14 residues. CDR1 and CDR2 from the germline V gene are SGDLS and YYNGEE. V was trimmed by 2 bases and J by 7 bases, leaving 12 bases between them. CDR3 nucleotides: TGTGCCAGCAGCGTCCCGGGACGGGGTGAAAAACTGTTTTTT. Amino acid sequence: CASSVPGRGEKLFF. Using reference TRBV9 and TRBJ1-4 for the parts outside the CDR3, the full variable domain is DSGVTQTPKHLITATGQRVTLRCSPRSGDLSVYWYQQSLDQGLQFLIQYYNGEERAKGNILERFSAQQFPDLHSELNLSSLELGDSALYFCASSVPGRGEKLFFGSGTQLSVL.

This clone was picked up one time. The V call is TRBV9, the J call TRBJ2-3; no definite D call. This CDR3 spans 16 amino acids. With 0 bases removed from V and 0 bases from J, the gap between germline ends came to 11 bases. Germline lookup yields CDR1 SGDLS and CDR2 YYNGEE. This CDR3 is CASSVVGSPSTDTQYF. The CDR3 DNA is TGTGCCAGCAGCGTAGTAGGCAGTCCCAGCACAGATACGCAGTATTTT.

The J gene is TRBJ2-1, the V gene TRBV18; D gene unclear. Germline V gene data show CDR1 as KGHSH and CDR2 as LQKENI. This CDR3 has 13 residues. V was trimmed by 6 bases and J by 1 base, leaving 7 bases between them. This CDR3 reads CASSPRSYNEQFF. The DNA of the CDR3 is TGTGCCAGCTCCCCAAGGTCCTACAATGAGCAGTTCTTC.

This clone showed up just a few times. The chain has TRBV5-4 and TRBJ2-7; possibly TRBD1 for D (6 bases). V lost 3 bases and J lost 3, with 16 bases in between. Per the germline V gene, CDR1 is SGHNT and CDR2 is YYREEE (reference sequence). This CDR3 is built from 15 residues. This CDR3 is CASSSGMGAFYEQYF. The CDR3 DNA sequence: TGTGCCAGCAGCTCCGGGATGGGGGCCTTCTACGAGCAGTACTTC.

At least ten counts were recorded for this clone. This chain uses TRBV20-1 with TRBJ2-1; a possible D gene is TRBD1 (5 bases). Germline V gives CDR1 DFQATT, CDR2 SNEGSKA (reference sequence). Trimming left V 3 bases short and J 14 bases short, with 14 bases between. CDR3 length equals 11 residues. The CDR3 nucleotides read TGCAGTGCTAGCTCAGGGTTAAGCAAGTTCTTC. Residues: CSASSGLSKFF.

The V call is TRBV7-9, the J call TRBJ2-3; tentatively, D is TRBD1 (6 bases). Between the trimmed V and J ends, which lost 5 bases and 2 bases, there was a span of 23 bases. This CDR3 is built from 18 residues. Germline CDR1 reads SEHNR; CDR2 reads FQNEAQ (reference sequence). CDR3 bases: TGTGCCAGCAGCCTAGTCCCTCTACAGGGTAGACACACAGATACGCAGTATTTT. This sequence encodes CASSLVPLQGRHTDTQYF.

This sequence joins TRBV18 and TRBJ1-3, with 9 bases identical to TRBD1. In germline, CDR1 is KGHSH, CDR2 LQKENI. The CDR3 spans 17 residues. Unmatched junction bases numbered 7, after V lost 3 bases and J lost 1 base. CDR3 DNA: TGTGCCAGCTCACCGGCGCCGGGACAGGGATCTGGAAACACCATATATTTT. The encoded protein is CASSPAPGQGSGNTIYF.

The chain combines TRBV11-2 with TRBJ1-5; 9 bases match TRBD1. This CDR3 has 17 residues. V lost 1 base, J lost 4 bases, and 8 bases stayed unmatched. The germline CDR1 and CDR2 sequences are SGHAT and FQNNGV. Written as DNA, the CDR3 is TGTGCCAGCAGCTTAGGGATGGGGACAGGGCAGAATCAGCCCCAGCATTTT. This codes for CASSLGMGTGQNQPQHF.

The V gene is TRBV5-1, the J gene TRBJ2-1; perhaps TRBD1 as D (5 bases). Germline V gene sequence: CDR1 SGHRS, CDR2 YFSETQ. Trimming took off 3 bases at V and 10 bases at J, with 8 bases between the two ends. This CDR3 contains 11 residues. CDR3 nucleotides: TGCGCCAGCAGCTCCCGACAGGAGCAGTTCTTC. Protein: CASSSRQEQFF.

Notes on this clone: This specimen includes other DNA sequences encoding the same CDR3. The V gene is TRBV28, the J gene TRBJ2-7, with TRBD1 identical over 7 bases. The CDR3 is 13 residues long. V lost 2 bases and J lost 4; bases outside the gene matches: 2. CDR1 and CDR2 from the germline V gene are MDHEN and SYDVKM. DNA of the CDR3: TGTGCCAGCAGTTTAGGGACAGCTTACGAGCAGTACTTC. This translates into CASSLGTAYEQYF.

The chain uses TRBV5-1 and TRBJ2-2; D unclear. This CDR3 is built from 14 residues. V was clipped by 4 bases and J by 5 bases, with 12 bases between them. Germline V lookup: CDR1 SGHRS, CDR2 YFSETQ. CDR3 DNA sequence: TGCGCCAGCAGCCAATTCCTAGAGACCGGGGAGCTGTTTTTT. It encodes CASSQFLETGELFF.

The rearrangement joins TRBV7-2 to TRBJ2-5; D remains unclear. Germline assignment: CDR1 SGHTA and CDR2 FQGNSA. Trimming removed 5 bases at V and 1 base at J, with 8 bases between. The length of the CDR3 is 13 residues. CDR3 residues: CASSRNPQETQYF. CDR3 DNA: TGTGCCAGCAGCCGTAACCCCCAAGAGACCCAGTACTTC.

The CDR3 here is CASSFSPETQYF. CDR3 nucleotides: TGCGCCAGCAGCTTCTCCCCTGAGACCCAGTACTTC. This sequence joins TRBV5-1 and TRBJ2-5, with D uncertain. Germline loops: CDR1 SGHRS, CDR2 YFSETQ. Between the trimmed V and J ends, which lost 2 bases and 5 bases, there was a span of 7 bases. The CDR3 runs to 12 residues.

The chain links TRBV11-2 to TRBJ2-5, with a weak D call TRBD1 (5 bases). There are 14 residues in the CDR3. V was clipped by 3 bases and J by 5 bases, with 13 bases between them. Germline V lookup: CDR1 SGHAT, CDR2 FQNNGV. CDR3 amino acids: CASSFRGSGETQYF. CDR3 DNA: TGTGCCAGCAGCTTTAGGGGATCTGGGGAGACCCAGTACTTC. The full variable domain, its missing parts supplied by reference TRBV11-2 and TRBJ2-5, is EAGVAQSPRYKIIEKRQSVAFWCNPISGHATLYWYQQILGQGPKLLIQFQNNGVVDDSQLPKDRFSAERLKGVDSTLKIQPAKLEDSAVYLCASSFRGSGETQYFGPGTRLLVL.

This clone occurred a few times. V gene TRBV29-1 combines with J gene TRBJ1-1, with D possibly TRBD1 on 5 matching bases. Germline values: CDR1 SQVTM, CDR2 ANQGSEA. V was clipped by 7 bases and J by 8 bases, with 14 bases between them. The CDR3 loop spans 11 amino acids. CDR3 in amino acids: CSAGTNEEAFF. CDR3 DNA: TGCAGCGCAGGGACGAATGAAGAAGCTTTCTTT.

This clone has just a few counts. The chain has TRBV7-6 and TRBJ2-5; TRBD2 matches 11 bases. Germline values: CDR1 SGHVS, CDR2 FNYEAQ. This CDR3 region has 17 residues. The J segment lost 2 bases and the V segment lost 5 bases, leaving 10 bases of the junction unmatched. The CDR3 here is CASSLRLAGGLQETQYF. DNA of the CDR3: TGTGCCAGCAGCCTTCGGTTAGCGGGAGGGTTACAAGAGACCCAGTACTTC.

CDR3 sequence: CASMSGTTGLRYEQYF. CDR3 coding DNA: TGCGCCAGCATGAGTGGAACGACAGGGCTGAGATACGAGCAGTACTTC. This chain links TRBV5-1 with TRBJ2-7, with TRBD1 identical over 7 bases. The germline gives CDR1 SGHRS, CDR2 YFSETQ. Trimming removed 6 bases from V and 4 bases from J; junction bases left unmatched: 16. The CDR3 has 16 amino acids.

This chain connects TRBV2 to TRBJ1-1, with a tentative D call TRBD1 (5 bases). CDR3 size: 13 residues. The V end lost 7 bases, the J end lost 1 base, and 10 bases lay between the germline ends. CDR1 SNHLY and CDR2 FYNNEI come from the germline V gene. CDR3 coding DNA: TGTGCCAGCATGAGGGGTTCGAACACTGAAGCTTTCTTT. Translated, it gives CASMRGSNTEAFF.

The gene calls are TRBV27 and TRBJ2-7; D is unclear. Germline V gene sequence: CDR1 MNHEY, CDR2 SMNVEV (reference sequence). The CDR3 runs 15 residues. With 3 bases removed from V and 3 bases from J, the gap between germline ends came to 15 bases. The CDR3 region is CASSFAVGPGYEQYF. The DNA of the CDR3 is TGTGCCAGCAGTTTTGCAGTTGGACCGGGCTACGAGCAGTACTTC.

The CDR3 DNA is TGTGCCACCAGCAGCGGGACAGTTCAAGAGACCCAGTACTTC. Protein sequence: CATSSGTVQETQYF. This sequence joins TRBV15 and TRBJ2-5, with 7 bases matching TRBD1. Germline loops: CDR1 LNHNV, CDR2 YYDKDF (reference sequence). V was clipped by 3 bases and J by 2 bases; unmatched bases: 3. This CDR3 spans 14 amino acids.

The chain couples TRBV19 to TRBJ2-3; tentative D call: TRBD2 (6 bases). Germline CDR1 is LNHDA and CDR2 is SQIVND (reference sequence). The length of the CDR3 is 13 residues. Trimming stripped 7 bases from V and 2 bases from J, with 10 bases between. The CDR3 is CASTGSHTDTQYF. CDR3 nucleotides: TGTGCCAGTACCGGGAGTCACACAGATACGCAGTATTTT.

This chain connects TRBV14 to TRBJ2-2; unclear D gene. This CDR3 spans 15 amino acids. Germline values: CDR1 SGHDN, CDR2 FVKESK. Trimming left V 1 base short and J 4 bases short, with 10 bases between. The CDR3 sequence: CASSQVMARTGELFF. CDR3 DNA: TGTGCCAGCAGCCAAGTTATGGCCCGCACCGGGGAGCTGTTTTTT.

The chain couples TRBV2 to TRBJ2-7; 7 bases fit TRBD2. The CDR3 loop spans 16 amino acids. V gave up 3 bases and J gave up 3 bases; unmatched junction bases: 11. Looked up from germline, CDR1 is SNHLY and CDR2 is FYNNEI. Written as DNA, the CDR3 is TGTGCCAGCAGTGATATGTTAGGACTAGGAGACTACGAGCAGTACTTC. Its translation: CASSDMLGLGDYEQYF.